The 22 T cell receptor beta chains in this list originate from one sample, sequenced in a study of CD8+ T cells in alopecia areata. Isolated RNA was reverse transcribed into cDNA used as the sequencing template. Method: immunoSEQ multiplex PCR; TCRdb's copy keeps in-frame clones and lacks some. This sample has 200,000 to 300,000 clones, each found more than once. The authors sorted pooled cutaneous lymph node cells using CD4, CD8alpha, NKG2D, NKG2ACE and other markers. Sequencing used CD4+ T cells sorted from a lymph node. The receptors were sampled from a C3H/HeJ mouse with alopecia areata. The strain's MHC: H2-k.

This clone has more than one count but fewer than ten. The genes are named according to mouse. The read ends 4 residues early relative to the CDR3; the germline J gene fills the gap. The rearrangement links TRBV1 to TRBJ2-7; 12 bases fit TRBD2. The germline gives CDR1 NSQYPW, CDR2 LRSPGD (reference sequence). This CDR3 is built from 15 residues. The sequenced CDR3 bases are TGCACCTGCAGTGCGGGGACTGGGGGGCCTTAT. Its translation: CTCSAGTGGPY. The whole CDR3 is CTCSAGTGGPYEQYF.

Turning to this clone: The listed genes are named as in mouse. Partial CDR3 DNA: TGCACCTGCAGTGCCTACTTTCAAAAC. Protein: CTCSAYFQN. The entire CDR3 is CTCSAYFQNTLYF. V and J are TRBV1 and TRBJ2-4; no reliable D call. The read terminates 4 residues before the CDR3 end, so the remaining end is supplied by the germline J gene. The CDR3 length is 13 residues. V lost 3 bases and J 2 bases, leaving 6 bases between the germline ends. CDR1 and CDR2 from the germline V gene are NSQYPW and LRSPGD (reference sequence). Drawing the rest from reference TRBV1 and TRBJ2-4, the complete variable domain is VTLLEQNPRWRLVPRGQAVNLRCILKNSQYPWMSWYQQDLQKQLQWLFTLRSPGDKEVKSLPGADYLATRVTDTELRLQVANMSQGRTLYCTCSAYFQNTLYFGAGTRLSVL.

This clone came up a few times. The gene names here belong to mouse. The CDR3 end lies 4 residues beyond the end of the read and is filled in from the germline J gene. V and J are TRBV5 and TRBJ2-5; 11 positions agree with TRBD1. CDR1 is LGHNA, CDR2 YNLKQL, per germline (reference sequence). V was clipped by 0 bases and J by 3 bases; unmatched bases: 2. The CDR3 loop spans 16 amino acids. CDR3 bases read: TGTGCCAGCAGCCAAGATTGGGACAGGGGGCAAGAC. Translating gives CASSQDWDRGQD. From start to end, the CDR3 is CASSQDWDRGQDTQYF.

This clone was seen a few times. The genes and germline here are from mouse. Coverage ceases 4 residues before the CDR3 finishes, and the germline J gene fills in the end. This chain links TRBV14 with TRBJ2-7; 12 bases fit TRBD2. This CDR3 comprises 15 residues. CDR1 is SGHDT, CDR2 FRDEAV, per germline. The CDR3 DNA, read in part, is TGTGCCAGCAGTCTGACTGGGGGGGCTAATTAT. This translates into CASSLTGGANY. Given in full, the CDR3 is CASSLTGGANYEQYF.

This clone has more than one count but fewer than ten. Gene names refer to mouse genes. The CDR3 end lies 4 residues beyond the end of the read and is filled in from the germline J gene. The chain joins TRBV19 to TRBJ2-5; D possibly corresponds to TRBD2 (6 bases). There are 13 residues in the CDR3. Looked up from germline, CDR1 is FNHDT and CDR2 is SITEND (reference sequence). Partial CDR3 DNA: TGTGCCAGCAGTCGACTGGAGGAAGAC. This translates into CASSRLEED. The entire CDR3 is CASSRLEEDTQYF.

Concerning this clone itself: The gene names here belong to mouse. The read finishes 4 residues shy of the CDR3 end, and the germline J gene is used to complete it. The same CDR3 also results from other DNA sequences found in this sample. This chain joins TRBV1 and TRBJ2-5; 7 bases are a match to TRBD1. The V gene end was trimmed by 3 bases and the J gene end by 2 bases; junction bases not matched to a gene: 2. Germline V gene lookup returns CDR1 NSQYPW and CDR2 LRSPGD (reference sequence). The CDR3 spans 14 residues. CDR3 amino acids: CTCSAPGGQDTQYF. The CDR3 bases that were read are TGCACCTGCAGTGCCCCAGGGGGCCAAGAC.

In its sample, this clone was seen a few times. Genes and germline are mouse. CDR3 sequence: CASSKGLRDTQYF. CDR3 DNA (partial): TGTGCCAGCAGCAAGGGACTGAGGGAC. The chain couples TRBV4 to TRBJ2-5; 7 bases map to TRBD2. Read sequence stops 4 residues before the CDR3 end, and the germline J gene provides the missing end. This CDR3 is built from 13 residues. In germline, CDR1 is LGHDT, CDR2 YNNKQL (reference sequence).

This clone appeared a few times. The gene names here belong to mouse. Sequencing ends 4 residues short of the CDR3 end; the germline J gene provides the rest. The rearrangement uses TRBV13-1 and TRBJ2-7; 12 bases are a match to TRBD2. The CDR3 sequence is 13 residues long. CDR1 and CDR2 (germline): NSHNY, SYGAGN. The CDR3 reads CASRTGGAHEQYF. Partial CDR3 DNA: TGTGCCAGCAGGACTGGGGGGGCGCAT.

As concerns this clone: This may come from a read error, since a much larger clone is one base off. Here the gene names and germline are mouse. The read is 4 residues too short to cover the CDR3 end, so that end is filled in from the germline J gene. Other DNA sequences of this sample code for an identical CDR3. This rearrangement joins TRBV14 to TRBJ1-2; maybe TRBD1 (6 bases). The V end was cut by 4 bases, the J end by 0 bases, with 10 bases between. Germline loops: CDR1 SGHDT, CDR2 FRDEAV. The CDR3 is made up of 14 amino acids. The CDR3 is CASSLGTTNSDYTF. The sequenced part of the CDR3 DNA is TGTGCCAGCAGTCTCGGGACAACAAACTCC.

The sample holds a few counts of this clone. Mouse germline and gene names are used. The read ends 4 residues early relative to the CDR3; the germline J gene fills the gap. This specimen includes other DNA sequences encoding the same CDR3. The rearrangement links TRBV1 to TRBJ2-5; weak D call: TRBD2 (7 bases). The germline V and J ends were trimmed by 2 bases and 0 bases, with 9 bases remaining between them. This CDR3 is 15 amino acids long. Germline assignment: CDR1 NSQYPW and CDR2 LRSPGD (reference sequence). This CDR3 is CTCSARGANQDTQYF. CDR3 DNA (partial): TGCACCTGCAGTGCACGGGGGGCGAACCAAGAC.

This clone has just a few counts. Mouse names are used for the genes. The CDR3 end lies 3 residues beyond the end of the read and is filled in from the germline J gene. The rearrangement joins TRBV3 to TRBJ1-6; D may be TRBD1 (5 bases). TRBJ1-6 is filed as an ORF, its function uncertain. The CDR3 is made up of 15 amino acids. CDR1 and CDR2 (germline): SNHLY, FYNGKV (reference sequence). V gave up 9 bases and J gave up 5 bases, with 17 bases separating them. The part of the CDR3 DNA that was read is TGTGCCAGAACAAGATATCGGACAAATAATTCGCCC. It specifies CARTRYRTNNSP. The CDR3 as a whole reads CARTRYRTNNSPLYF.

On this clone: Gene names and germline refer to mouse. The missing CDR3 end, 4 residues past where the read stops, is filled in from the germline J gene. The genes are TRBV19 and TRBJ2-4; D is ambiguous. The CDR3 runs to 12 residues. CDR1 and CDR2 (germline): FNHDT, SITEND (reference sequence). CDR3 bases read: TGTGCCAGCAGTATTTCCAGAAAC. Translation: CASSISRN. The full-length CDR3 reads as CASSISRNTLYF.

Of note for this clone: Gene names are the mouse ones. The sequence runs out 4 residues before the end of the CDR3; the remainder is reconstructed from the germline J gene. V gene TRBV13-3 combines with J gene TRBJ1-2; TRBD1 is a possible D gene (6 bases). This CDR3 comprises 15 residues. Trimming took off 0 bases at V and 3 bases at J, with 12 bases between the two ends. Germline V gene lookup returns CDR1 NNHDY and CDR2 SYVADS. CDR3 sequence reads: CASSDESRGDSDYTF. CDR3 DNA (partial): TGTGCCAGCAGTGATGAGAGCAGGGGTGACTCC.

This clone has a handful of counts. Mouse gene names and germline throughout. The read gets to within 4 residues of the CDR3 end, and the germline J gene fills in the rest. This chain joins TRBV13-1 and TRBJ2-1; 10 bases match TRBD1. The CDR3 runs to 15 residues. Looked up from germline, CDR1 is NSHNY and CDR2 is SYGAGN. J gave up 1 base and V 5 bases, and 3 bases lay outside the gene matches. CDR3 protein: CASRPGQGNYAEQFF. The CDR3 bases that were read are TGTGCCAGCAGGCCGGGACAGGGGAACTATGCT.

About this clone: Gene names and germline match the mouse. The CDR3 end falls 4 residues outside the read, so it is completed with the germline J gene. The same CDR3 arises from other DNA sequences in this sample as well. The chain carries TRBV13-2 and TRBJ2-5; the D gene is possibly TRBD1 (6 bases). The CDR3 has 13 residues. Trimming cost V 3 bases and J 1 base, with 6 bases left between them. The germline CDR1 and CDR2 sequences are NNHNN and SYGAGS (reference sequence). The CDR3 sequence: CASGAGDQDTQYF. CDR3 bases read: TGTGCCAGCGGTGCAGGGGACCAAGAC.

Of note for this clone: Genes and germline are mouse. The CDR3 is cut off 4 residues early in the read; its end comes from the germline J gene. The same CDR3 can be traced to other DNA sequences in this sample. The V call is TRBV5, the J call TRBJ2-5; perhaps TRBD1 as D (6 bases). Germline V lookup: CDR1 LGHNA, CDR2 YNLKQL (reference sequence). With 4 bases removed from V and 0 bases from J, the gap between germline ends came to 8 bases. The CDR3 runs 14 residues. Here the CDR3 reads CASSPQGNQDTQYF. The DNA read from the CDR3 is TGTGCCAGCAGCCCACAGGGAAACCAAGAC.

This clone was recorded many times. The gene symbols are mouse symbols. Within the sample, other DNA sequences also encode this same CDR3. The DNA read from the CDR3 is TGTGCTAGCAGTCGACTGGGGGGCTATGCT. Its translation: CASSRLGGYA. The CDR3 reads in full as CASSRLGGYAEQFF. The chain uses TRBV17 and TRBJ2-1; TRBD2 agrees at 10 bases. From the germline J gene comes the end of the CDR3, since the read stops 4 residues before it. The ends lost 5 bases at V and 3 bases at J; junction bases unmatched: 1. The CDR3 runs 14 residues. Per the germline V gene, CDR1 is MNHDT and CDR2 is YYDKIL. The whole variable domain, remainder taken from reference TRBV17 and TRBJ2-1, is DTTVKQNPRYKLARVGKPVNLICSQTMNHDTMYWYQKKPNQAPKLLLFYYDKILNREADTFEKFQSSRPNNSFCSLYIGSAGLEYSAMYLCASSRLGGYAEQFFGPGTRLTVL.

As regards this clone: The genes are named according to mouse. The DNA ends 4 residues before the CDR3 does, and the rest of the CDR3 is filled in from the germline J gene. The identical CDR3 is also encoded by other nucleotide sequences in the sample. The chain links TRBV1 to TRBJ2-3; 7 bases are shared with TRBD1. The germline CDR1 and CDR2 sequences are NSQYPW and LRSPGD (reference sequence). J was trimmed by 0 bases and V by 4 bases; bases with no gene match: 1. The CDR3 runs 14 residues. CDR3 amino acids: CTCSDRGSAETLYF. The CDR3 bases that were read are TGCACCTGCAGTGACAGGGGTAGTGCAGAA.

This clone occurred a few times. Germline and genes here are mouse. The CDR3 extends 4 residues past the end of the read, so its final part is completed from the germline J gene. The chain recombines TRBV17 with TRBJ2-7; D gene ambiguous. The CDR3 has 10 amino acids. Germline CDR1 is MNHDT and CDR2 is YYDKIL. The CDR3: CASSVYEQYF. CDR3 bases read: TGTGCTAGCAGTGTGTAT. Complete variable domain (other parts from reference TRBV17 and TRBJ2-7): DTTVKQNPRYKLARVGKPVNLICSQTMNHDTMYWYQKKPNQAPKLLLFYYDKILNREADTFEKFQSSRPNNSFCSLYIGSAGLEYSAMYLCASSVYEQYFGPGTRLTVL.

This clone was recorded a few times. Gene names refer to mouse genes. The read terminates 4 residues before the CDR3 end, so the remaining end is supplied by the germline J gene. The genes are TRBV13-1 and TRBJ2-7, with D possibly being TRBD2 (7 bases). The CDR3 covers 15 residues. With 1 base removed from V and 0 bases from J, the gap between germline ends came to 11 bases. Germline loops: CDR1 NSHNY, CDR2 SYGAGN. CDR3 region: CASSDRGASSYEQYF. The sequenced CDR3 bases are TGTGCCAGCAGTGATAGGGGGGCGAGCTCCTAT.

This clone was observed a handful of times. Gene names are the mouse ones. Sequencing ends 3 residues short of the CDR3 end; the germline J gene provides the rest. The genes are TRBV13-1 and TRBJ1-6, with D perhaps TRBD1 (5 bases). TRBJ1-6 is an open reading frame, and its role is uncertain. The CDR3 runs 15 residues. Trimming took off 5 bases at V and 3 bases at J, with 12 bases between the two ends. The germline V gene has CDR1 NSHNY and CDR2 SYGAGN. CDR3 sequence reads: CASREDNLYNSPLYF. CDR3 bases read: TGTGCCAGCAGGGAGGACAACCTCTATAATTCGCCC.

Remarks on this clone: The gene names given are mouse names. The CDR3 end is not reached by the read, which stops 4 residues before it; the germline J gene fills it in. The chain joins TRBV5 to TRBJ2-3, with TRBD2 matching over 12 bases. This CDR3 is built from 17 residues. CDR1 is LGHNA, CDR2 YNLKQL, per germline (reference sequence). V trimming: 0 bases; J trimming: 1 base; junction bases outside the gene matches: 2. CDR3 sequence reads: CASSQEGDWGGAETLYF. The covered CDR3 bases are TGTGCCAGCAGCCAAGAGGGGGACTGGGGGGGTGCAGAA.